This paragraph reports one T cell receptor (beta chain). The data were taken from a study of blood T cell repertoires in COVID-19. CDR1 and CDR2 from the germline V gene are MNHEY and SVGAGI. The CDR3 is 15 amino acids. The V gene lost 8 bases and the J gene lost 0 bases, with 14 bases spanning the gap. TCRdb keeps only in-frame clones here, not all; method: immunoSEQ multiplex PCR. The table lists about 80,000 clones, more than 70% of them singletons. Sequenced: peripheral blood. This clonotype was sampled from an elderly woman with acute or convalescent COVID-19. The rearrangement uses TRBV6-5 and TRBJ1-3; weak D call: TRBD1 (5 bases). The CDR3 loop reads CASHSGGISGNTIYF. CDR3 bases: TGTGCCAGCCATTCGGGGGGGATCTCTGGAAACACCATATATTTT.